The clone carrying this T cell receptor beta chain appeared a single time. Germline CDR1 is MRHNA and CDR2 is SNTAGT. Trimming shortened V by 6 bases and J by 0 bases, and 8 bases separated the two germline ends. There are 13 residues in the CDR3. This sample is part of a study of shared clonotypes between healthy human individuals. TCRdb's table, derived via immunoSEQ multiplex PCR, lists solely in-frame clones and lacks some. The data contain around 450,000 clones, 75% to 85% of them singletons. The chain joins TRBV6-4 to TRBJ1-1; D gene uncertain. The source material was PBMCs. This TCR came from a woman between 35 and 50 years old in good health. Some clones in this sample may be carry-over from other donors' samples. This CDR3 is CASRVSLNTEAFF. For the CDR3, the DNA is TGTGCCAGCAGGGTGTCCTTGAACACTGAAGCTTTCTTT.